One sample yielded the 16 T cell receptor beta chains listed below, sequenced in a study of cytomegalovirus exposure and HLA in healthy donors. Primers included in the PCR were 60 Vbeta and 13 Jbeta primers. Repertoires were generated with immunoSEQ multiplex PCR, while TCRdb's copy carries only in-frame clones and drops some. The repertoire holds under 200,000 clones, roughly 85% seen once, with more than 13% in the top ten. Sequenced material: PBMCs. Receptor source: a man between 50 and 59 years old in good health and CMV-seropositive.

V usage is TRBV4-1 and J usage is TRBJ1-2; 10 nucleotides align to TRBD1. The CDR3 length is 16 residues. Germline-derived CDR1 and CDR2 are MGHRA and YSYEKL. Germline trimming cut 1 base from V and 3 bases from J; bases unmatched to any gene: 5. CDR3 sequence reads: CASSQATGQGYYGYTF. The CDR3 bases are TGCGCCAGCAGCCAAGCTACGGGACAGGGGTACTATGGCTACACCTTC.

CDR3 coding DNA: TGCGCCACCCAAGACTTGTTGACCGGGGAGCTGTTTTTT. As protein: CATQDLLTGELFF. V and J are TRBV4-1 and TRBJ2-2; D not resolved. V lost 10 bases and J lost 5, with 14 bases in between. The germline CDR1 and CDR2 sequences are MGHRA and YSYEKL. This CDR3 region has 13 residues.

DNA for the CDR3: TGTGCCAGCAGCCCTCCGGGTAGCGGGGTAGTAGATACGCAGTATTTT. Its translation: CASSPPGSGVVDTQYF. The V and J genes are TRBV9 and TRBJ2-3; 8 bases align to TRBD2. This CDR3 contains 16 residues. J was trimmed by 5 bases and V by 4 bases; bases with no gene match: 12. CDR1 is SGDLS and CDR2 is YYNGEE in the germline V gene.

The rearrangement links TRBV19 to TRBJ2-5; TRBD2 matches at 13 bases. The V gene's germline CDR1 is LNHDA and CDR2 SQIVND (reference sequence). With 4 bases clipped from V and 5 bases from J, the junction kept 4 bases outside the gene matches. CDR3 length equals 15 residues. CDR3 amino acids: CASSTGTSGVETQYF. CDR3 nucleotides: TGTGCCAGTAGTACGGGGACTAGCGGGGTCGAGACCCAGTACTTC.

This clone was seen a handful of times. This chain joins TRBV19 and TRBJ1-1; no reliable D call. V was clipped by 1 base and J by 1 base, with 4 bases between them. The germline V gene has CDR1 LNHDA and CDR2 SQIVND (reference sequence). This CDR3 has 13 residues. In DNA, the CDR3 is TGTGCCAGTAGTATAGCAGAGAACACTGAAGCTTTCTTT. The encoded protein is CASSIAENTEAFF. The full variable domain, in which reference TRBV19 and TRBJ1-1 provide the parts outside the CDR3, is DGGITQSPKYLFRKEGQNVTLSCEQNLNHDAMYWYRQDPGQGLRLIYYSQIVNDFQKGDIAEGYSVSREKKESFPLTVTSAQKNPTAFYLCASSIAENTEAFFGQGTRLTVV.

V gene TRBV7-8 combines with J gene TRBJ1-1; weak D call: TRBD1 (6 bases). Germline CDR1 SGHVS, CDR2 FQNEAQ. V gave up 5 bases and J gave up 1 base, with 17 bases separating them. The length of the CDR3 is 16 residues. CDR3 in amino acids: CASSAIQGTANTEAFF. The DNA of the CDR3 is TGTGCCAGCAGCGCAATACAGGGTACAGCGAACACTGAAGCTTTCTTT.

This chain joins TRBV4-1 and TRBJ2-5; TRBD2 agrees at 8 bases. CDR1 is MGHRA, CDR2 YSYEKL, per germline. J lost 4 bases, V lost 4 bases, and 11 bases had no gene match. The CDR3 has 16 residues. CDR3 sequence: CASSRPRAGGGETQYF. Written as DNA, the CDR3 is TGCGCCAGCAGCCGGCCGAGGGCGGGGGGTGGAGAGACCCAGTACTTC.

The gene calls are TRBV6-6 and TRBJ1-5; D is uncertain. The CDR3 totals 14 residues. Trimming removed 2 bases at V and 3 bases at J, with 8 bases between. CDR1 MNHNY and CDR2 SVGAGI come from the germline V gene (reference sequence). The CDR3 DNA reads TGTGCCAGCAGTTACGATGGCACCAATCAGCCCCAGCATTTT. Amino acids: CASSYDGTNQPQHF.

The chain carries TRBV13 and TRBJ2-3; 8 nucleotides agree with TRBD2. The CDR3 totals 14 residues. Germline CDR1 and CDR2: PRHDT and FYEKMQ (reference sequence). V was clipped by 1 base and J by 6 bases; unmatched bases: 3. CDR3 loop: CASSLAGGQDTQYF. The CDR3 DNA follows: TGTGCCAGCAGCTTAGCGGGGGGGCAGGATACGCAGTATTTT.

The chain employs TRBV25-1 and TRBJ2-5, with TRBD2 as a possible D gene (5 bases). Trimming cost V 1 base and J 5 bases, with 17 bases left between them. The CDR3 consists of 16 residues. Germline V gene sequence: CDR1 MGHDK, CDR2 SYGVNS. CDR3 residues: CASSELGGGAQETQYF. CDR3 DNA: TGTGCCAGCAGTGAATTAGGCGGAGGTGCCCAGGAGACCCAGTACTTC.

V gene TRBV7-2 combines with J gene TRBJ2-6; perhaps TRBD2 as D (6 bases). The CDR3 consists of 17 residues. V shed 4 bases and J shed 0 bases, with 13 bases lying between them. Germline CDR1 reads SGHTA; CDR2 reads FQGNSA. The CDR3 sequence is CASSSPGRDSGANVLTF. The CDR3, as DNA: TGTGCCAGCAGCTCACCTGGGCGGGACTCTGGGGCCAACGTCCTGACTTTC.

V and J are TRBV7-2 and TRBJ1-3, with TRBD1 as a possible D gene (5 bases). Germline CDR1 and CDR2: SGHTA and FQGNSA. The CDR3 has 11 amino acids. Trimming shortened V by 5 bases and J by 16 bases, and 15 bases separated the two germline ends. Written as DNA, the CDR3 is TGTGCCAGCAGCCAAGGGGCAGTTTTGTATTTT. This encodes CASSQGAVLYF.

The V and J genes are TRBV6-5 and TRBJ2-7, with D tentatively TRBD1 (6 bases). The CDR3 runs to 14 residues. V was cut by 6 bases and J by 3 bases, with 15 bases left in between. CDR1 MNHEY and CDR2 SVGAGI come from the germline V gene. The CDR3, as DNA: TGTGCCAGCAGCTGGAGGACAGAGAGCTACGAGCAGTACGTC. Protein sequence: CASSWRTESYEQYV.

V and J are TRBV5-4 and TRBJ2-1; weak D call: TRBD1 (5 bases). Trimming took 4 bases from V and 3 from J, leaving 8 bases between them. There are 13 residues in the CDR3. The germline gives CDR1 SGHNT, CDR2 YYREEE (reference sequence). CDR3 coding DNA: TGTGCCAGCAGCCCTGACAGCTACAATGAGCAGTTCTTC. Amino acid sequence: CASSPDSYNEQFF.

DNA for the CDR3: TGTGCCAGCAGTACTCGGGGGAGCGGAAAATCTGGGGCCAACGTCCTGACTTTC. Its protein product is CASSTRGSGKSGANVLTF. The chain couples TRBV28 to TRBJ2-6; possibly TRBD2 for D (6 bases). V gave up 5 bases and J gave up 1 base, with 18 bases separating them. CDR3 length: 18 amino acids. CDR1 MDHEN and CDR2 SYDVKM come from the germline V gene.

The chain combines TRBV7-9 with TRBJ2-3; 14 bases fit TRBD2. CDR3 length: 16 amino acids. Trimming at V came to 4 bases and at J to 7 bases, leaving 7 bases not matched to a gene. Germline V lookup: CDR1 SEHNR, CDR2 FQNEAQ (reference sequence). This chain's CDR3 is CASSSGRTSGGNTQYF. The CDR3 DNA reads as TGTGCCAGCAGCTCAGGAAGGACTAGCGGGGGGAATACGCAGTATTTT.